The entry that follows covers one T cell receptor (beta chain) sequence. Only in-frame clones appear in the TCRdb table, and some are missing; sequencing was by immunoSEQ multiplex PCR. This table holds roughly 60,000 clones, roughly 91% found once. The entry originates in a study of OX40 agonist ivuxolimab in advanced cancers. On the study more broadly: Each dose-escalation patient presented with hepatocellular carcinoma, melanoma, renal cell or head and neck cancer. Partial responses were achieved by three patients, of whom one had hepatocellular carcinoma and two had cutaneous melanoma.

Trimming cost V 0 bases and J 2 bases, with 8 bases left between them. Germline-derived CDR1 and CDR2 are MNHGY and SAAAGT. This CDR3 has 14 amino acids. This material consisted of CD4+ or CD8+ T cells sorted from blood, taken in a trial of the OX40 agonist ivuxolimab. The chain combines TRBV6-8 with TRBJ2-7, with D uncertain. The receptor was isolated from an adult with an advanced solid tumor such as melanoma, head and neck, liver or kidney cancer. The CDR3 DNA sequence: TGTGCCAGCAGTTACTCTCCTCTAACCTACGAGCAGTACTTC. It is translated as CASSYSPLTYEQYF.